The source of this T cell receptor beta chain is a study of T cells in Graves' hyperthyroidism and ophthalmopathy. Study findings and constraints: Ophthalmopathy got predicted by the model a median about six months before its onset.

This clonotype was seen more than once but under ten times. The antigen is undetermined. The CDR3 is 14 amino acids. V was pared by 0 bases and J by 1 base, with 10 bases between. CDR1 and CDR2 (germline): SQVTM, ANQGSEA. Authors of the study amplified TCR beta CDR3 regions from RNA transcripts. HTBI primers were the set used in a first-round RT-PCR of the TCR CDR3. TCRdb redid the calling of the multiplex PCR reads with MiXCR, one entry per CDR3 protein. The data hold under 300,000 distinct CDR3 sequences, with around 15% observed a single time. The receptor's source is a woman between 45 and 60 years old with Graves' hyperthyroidism that later progressed to Graves' ophthalmopathy. The rearrangement joins TRBV29-1 to TRBJ2-7; tentatively, D is TRBD1 (5 bases). Input material: blood. Here the CDR3 DNA reads TGCAGCGTTGAAGATGCAGGGCTTTCCTACGAGCAGTACTTC. Translated, it gives CSVEDAGLSYEQYF.